The 4 T cell receptor beta chains below all came from one sample that was sequenced in a study of blood T cell repertoires in COVID-19. This table comes from immunoSEQ multiplex PCR, and its TCRdb copy is limited to in-frame clones, with some not included. This table holds approximately 260,000 clones, approximately 85% found once. Sequencing was performed on peripheral blood. Every receptor here comes from a woman aged 70 to 79 with acute or convalescent COVID-19.

The gene calls are TRBV23-1 and TRBJ1-2, with D tentatively TRBD1 (5 bases). TRBV23-1 is assigned to the ORF class and has an uncertain function. Trimming stripped 6 bases from V and 6 bases from J, with 11 bases between. The CDR3 has 12 residues. As DNA, the CDR3 is TGCGCCAGCAGCTCCCGGGGGAATGGCTACACCTTC. This gives the protein CASSSRGNGYTF.

V gene TRBV2 combines with J gene TRBJ1-2; 8 bases are a match to TRBD1. V was clipped by 4 bases and J by 0 bases; unmatched bases: 13. The CDR3 consists of 18 residues. Germline values: CDR1 SNHLY, CDR2 FYNNEI. The CDR3 coding sequence is TGTGCCAGCAGTGTGGCAGCCGGGACAGGTGTAGCTAACTATGGCTACACCTTC. Amino acids: CASSVAAGTGVANYGYTF.

This sequence joins TRBV18 and TRBJ2-7; tentatively, D is TRBD2 (5 bases). This CDR3 spans 12 amino acids. Germline V gene data show CDR1 as KGHSH and CDR2 as LQKENI. Trimming pared 2 bases from V and 4 bases from J, leaving 6 bases between. CDR3 residues: CASSPAGYEQYF. The CDR3 DNA is TGTGCCAGCTCACCAGCGGGTTACGAGCAGTACTTC.

As for this clone: Other DNA sequences within the sample encode an identical CDR3. The chain uses TRBV11-2 and TRBJ1-2; 10 bases fit TRBD1. The CDR3 runs 14 residues. J lost 2 bases, V lost 5 bases, and 2 bases had no gene match. Germline V lookup: CDR1 SGHAT, CDR2 FQNNGV. This chain's CDR3 is CASSPGQGNYGYTF. In DNA form, the CDR3 reads TGTGCCAGCAGCCCGGGACAGGGGAACTATGGCTACACCTTC.